This T cell receptor beta chain was sequenced during a study of T cells in Graves' hyperthyroidism and ophthalmopathy (dated by TCRdb to between 2018 and 2020). Study-level background: Peripheral blood was sampled at the time of initial diagnosis, prior to any treatment. A discovery cohort of about a hundred patients, about 44 with Graves' ophthalmopathy and roughly 59 with stable Graves' hyperthyroidism, was used to find distinguishing TCR V-J signatures. An independent validation cohort of 18 to 20 hyperthyroidism patients and about 15 patients who later progressed to ophthalmopathy tested prospective prediction of ophthalmopathy. The approximately 100 discovery patients were divided at random into training and test sets in a 7:3 ratio. In addition, the study compared T-cell repertoires in thyroid tissue and in blood from several Graves' hyperthyroidism patients. Once sampling was done, hyperthyroidism patients were given methimazole at a starting dose of 30 mg daily, whereas ophthalmopathy patients were given high-dose intravenous methylprednisolone. According to the paper, TCR Vbeta CDR3 sequencing was carried out on 135 peripheral blood samples, which came from about 45 ophthalmopathy, 70 to 80 hyperthyroidism and about 17 progressor patients.

The TCR beta CDR3 regions were amplified from the RNA transcripts. The first round of RT-PCR for the TCR CDR3 was performed with the HTBI primer set and the Qiagen OneStep RT-PCR kit. A second multiplex PCR round built the libraries, followed by size selection and purification. Paired-end sequencing of the libraries was performed with 100 bp reads on an Illumina HiSeq2000. As for how the authors treated the data: Raw data were processed with SOAPnuke, discarding reads with adapters, uncalled bases, mean Phred below 15, or no exact constant-primer or identifier match. High-quality paired reads were merged using COPE v1.2.5, and each unique nucleotide sequence was defined as a clonotype. Clonotypes were aligned to IMGT TRBV, TRBD and TRBJ reference segments using MiTCR v1.1. Analysis was restricted to V-J combinations with a frequency above 0.0001, which covered about 99% of repertoires. The TCS score was defined as F50 (clonal expansion) divided by E x V (chaos), with BLOSUM62-based TCRdist calculated between CDR3 peptides within each V-J. Welch's t-statistics and random forest reduced fewer than 600 V-J features to 10 to 15, which were used in a naive Bayes classifier (R e1071). TCRdb itself trimmed the public reads at Q25 with fastp, ran MiXCR and retained productive beta chains. Every distinct CDR3 protein forms one entry, paired with its most common genes and DNA. The V and J calls were determined by TCRdb, not by the authors. The table for this sample lists 700,000 or so distinct CDR3 sequences; roughly 15% of them were counted only once. In total, the top ten clones hold around 13% of the sample.

Ophthalmopathy patients had moderately to severely active disease, with a Clinical Activity Score of 3 or more, a NOSPECS grade of 4 or more, and a disease duration of less than 3 months. Exclusion was applied to patients with uncontrolled infections, other autoimmune diseases, pregnancy or lactation. Diagnoses were based on clinical symptoms, serum thyroxine and TRAb, thyroid ultrasound and orbital computed tomography. PBMCs were separated from under 12 ml of fresh peripheral blood using Ficoll-Paque density gradient centrifugation. Total RNA was extracted using Trizol reagent, and RNA quality was assessed on an Agilent 2100 Bioanalyzer. Of note for this clonotype: There is no known antigen for this receptor. Base qualities are not at hand, and no much larger clone is one base apart.

Overall study results and their limits: In validation, progression to ophthalmopathy was predicted by the model with nearly 71% sensitivity and 72% to 80% specificity, a median of approximately 6.5 months before onset. Most expanded thyroid clonotypes (frequency above 0.001) were also detected in blood, suggesting blood repertoires may reflect thyroid immune responses. A model built on a 13 V-J signature distinguished ophthalmopathy from stable hyperthyroidism, reaching around 88% sensitivity and around 81% specificity in cross-validation and 80%/75% in testing. No statistical method was used to set the sample size in advance, and investigators knew the group allocation.

The sequence came from a woman aged 45-65 years with Graves' ophthalmopathy. Sequencing used blood.

Read as DNA, the sequence is TGTGCCAGCATCGGCCCACCTAACTATGGCTACACCTTC. This gives the protein CASIGPPNYGYTF. The chain is made from TRBV28 and TRBJ1-2, with the identity of the D gene unclear. Cut back by 7 bases and 0 bases, the V and J ends lie 9 bases apart. Inclusive of the bounding cysteine and phenylalanine, the CDR3 is 13 residues long. Here the CDR3 DNA is all that survives: 39 bases in frame from base 1. CDR1 MDHEN and CDR2 SYDVKM are derived from the germline V gene.